The 24 T cell receptor beta chains presented below share a single source sample, sequenced in a study of T cell responses to AZD1222 COVID-19 vaccine. The repertoire was sequenced with immunoSEQ multiplex PCR; TCRdb's copy has only in-frame clones and lacks some. The data show fewer than 150,000 clones, nearly 90% seen once. This sample comprised peripheral blood, obtained 28 days after the second AZD1222 dose. The receptors were sampled from an adult who received the AZD1222 COVID-19 vaccine.

This sequence joins TRBV28 and TRBJ2-7; 9 bases line up with TRBD1. The length of the CDR3 is 15 residues. Germline assignment: CDR1 MDHEN and CDR2 SYDVKM. Unmatched junction bases numbered 5, after V lost 2 bases and J lost 3 bases. CDR3 sequence: CASSLTPGQGYEQYF. CDR3 in DNA: TGTGCCAGCAGTTTAACGCCGGGACAGGGCTACGAGCAGTACTTC.

V and J are TRBV27 and TRBJ1-2; a weak D match, TRBD1 (6 bases). Germline assignment: CDR1 MNHEY and CDR2 SMNVEV (reference sequence). V was cut by 3 bases and J by 8 bases, with 19 bases left in between. The CDR3 covers 15 residues. CDR3 bases: TGTGCCAGCAGTTTCGCCCCGGGACAAATAAGCGGCTACACCTTC. Translated: CASSFAPGQISGYTF.

This clone was detected once. This rearrangement joins TRBV6-5 to TRBJ2-7; TRBD1 matches 9 bases. The CDR3 spans 13 residues. Germline CDR1 and CDR2: MNHEY and SVGAGI. With 6 bases clipped from V and 4 bases from J, the junction kept 4 bases outside the gene matches. The CDR3 is CASRKGTGYEQYF. The DNA for the CDR3 is TGTGCCAGCAGGAAAGGGACAGGGTACGAGCAGTACTTC.

V usage is TRBV19 and J usage is TRBJ2-6, with D perhaps TRBD2 (5 bases). CDR3 size: 14 residues. From germline, CDR1 is LNHDA and CDR2 SQIVND (reference sequence). Trimming pared 6 bases from V and 3 bases from J, leaving 9 bases between. As DNA, the CDR3 is TGTGCCAGTAGCAAGGGAGATGGGGCCAACGTCCTGACTTTC. As protein: CASSKGDGANVLTF.

J is TRBJ1-1 and V is TRBV9; D gene unclear. Germline V gives CDR1 SGDLS, CDR2 YYNGEE. The CDR3 spans 14 residues. V lost 0 bases and J lost 0, with 6 bases in between. The CDR3 DNA sequence: TGTGCCAGCAGCGTAGGGCAGATGAACACTGAAGCTTTCTTT. This codes for CASSVGQMNTEAFF.

The chain combines TRBV18 with TRBJ1-4, with D possibly being TRBD1 (5 bases). The CDR3 totals 13 residues. Trimming took 6 bases from V and 12 from J, leaving 17 bases between them. Germline CDR1 and CDR2: KGHSH and LQKENI. The CDR3 protein is CASSLGESGQLFF. CDR3 in DNA: TGTGCCAGCTCCCTGGGGGAGTCTGGGCAACTGTTTTTT.

V usage is TRBV18 and J usage is TRBJ2-3, with no clear D. V gave up 3 bases and J gave up 2 bases, with 0 bases separating them. Germline CDR1 is KGHSH and CDR2 is LQKENI. The length of the CDR3 is 11 residues. The CDR3 nucleotides read TGTGCCAGCTCACCCACAGATACGCAGTATTTT. This translates into CASSPTDTQYF.

The chain carries TRBV18 and TRBJ1-1; a possible D gene is TRBD1 (6 bases). The CDR3 length is 16 residues. Trimming pared 4 bases from V and 0 bases from J, leaving 15 bases between. Germline-derived CDR1 and CDR2 are KGHSH and LQKENI. The CDR3, as DNA: TGTGCCAGCTCACAACAGGGACCTAACATGAACACTGAAGCTTTCTTT. As protein: CASSQQGPNMNTEAFF.

V is TRBV19 and J is TRBJ1-3; no clear D. The CDR3 spans 14 residues. The V end lost 3 bases, the J end lost 0 bases, and 6 bases lay between the germline ends. Germline loops: CDR1 LNHDA, CDR2 SQIVND (reference sequence). The chain's CDR3 is CASSILTSGNTIYF. DNA for the CDR3: TGTGCCAGTAGTATCTTGACCTCTGGAAACACCATATATTTT.

The chain couples TRBV7-9 to TRBJ2-1, with D maybe TRBD1 (5 bases). Deletions cut 1 base from V and 5 bases from J, with 15 bases between. CDR3 size: 16 residues. CDR1 is SEHNR and CDR2 is FQNEAQ in the germline V gene (reference sequence). The DNA for the CDR3 is TGTGCCAGCAGCTTAGGGGCAGGGCCCCGTGACAATGAGCAGTTCTTC. Translating gives CASSLGAGPRDNEQFF. Combining the CDR3 with reference TRBV7-9 and TRBJ2-1 gives the whole variable domain DTGVSQNPRHKITKRGQNVTFRCDPISEHNRLYWYRQTLGQGPEFLTYFQNEAQLEKSRLLSDRFSAERPKGSFSTLEIQRTEQGDSAMYLCASSLGAGPRDNEQFFGPGTRLTVL.

This clone appeared a few times. The rearrangement links TRBV7-3 to TRBJ2-2; tentatively, D is TRBD1 (5 bases). The CDR3 sequence is 14 residues long. With 5 bases removed from V and 3 bases from J, the gap between germline ends came to 10 bases. In germline, CDR1 is SGHTA, CDR2 FQGTGA. The CDR3 sequence is CASSPGPYTGELFF. The DNA for the CDR3 is TGTGCCAGCAGCCCAGGGCCCTACACCGGGGAGCTGTTTTTT.

The chain combines TRBV28 with TRBJ1-2; maybe TRBD1 (6 bases). Germline V lookup: CDR1 MDHEN, CDR2 SYDVKM. The CDR3 is 16 amino acids. Trimming left V 0 bases short and J 7 bases short, with 18 bases between. The CDR3 coding sequence is TGTGCCAGCAGTTTATGGGGGGACACAGAGGGCACTGGCTACACCTTC. It translates to CASSLWGDTEGTGYTF.

V is TRBV6-6 and J is TRBJ2-1; possible D gene TRBD1, 6 bases. Per the germline V gene, CDR1 is MNHNY and CDR2 is SVGAGI (reference sequence). The CDR3 extends over 15 amino acids. Trimming stripped 4 bases from V and 0 bases from J, with 10 bases between. For the CDR3, the DNA is TGTGCCAGCAGTTTCTCGACAGGCTCCTACAATGAGCAGTTCTTC. Its protein is CASSFSTGSYNEQFF.

This chain connects TRBV5-1 to TRBJ2-7, with 7 bases lining up with TRBD1. In germline, CDR1 is SGHRS, CDR2 YFSETQ. CDR3 size: 15 residues. Trimming removed 4 bases from V and 2 bases from J; junction bases left unmatched: 9. This chain's CDR3 is CASSLGTDPTYEQYF. The CDR3 region has the DNA TGCGCCAGCAGCCTCGGGACAGACCCTACCTACGAGCAGTACTTC.

This chain uses TRBV12-2 with TRBJ1-5. TRBV12-2 is labeled a pseudogene. The CDR3 has 14 amino acids. The DNA of the CDR3 is TGTGAAAGAGAGCGGGGCAGCCGCAGTCAGCCCCAGCATTTT. Protein product: CERERGSRSQPQHF.

This rearrangement joins TRBV19 to TRBJ2-3; D possibly corresponds to TRBD2 (6 bases). Trimming stripped 3 bases from V and 3 bases from J, with 10 bases between. Germline CDR1 is LNHDA and CDR2 is SQIVND (reference sequence). The CDR3 spans 14 residues. CDR3 bases: TGTGCCAGTAGTATCGAGGCGGGGACAGATACGCAGTATTTT. Its translation is CASSIEAGTDTQYF.

The V gene is TRBV11-2, the J gene TRBJ2-2, with unresolved D. There are 13 residues in the CDR3. The ends were cut back, 6 bases at V and 5 bases at J, with 10 bases in the middle. The germline CDR1 and CDR2 sequences are SGHAT and FQNNGV. The CDR3 loop reads CASSPDWTGELFF. For the CDR3, the DNA is TGTGCCAGCAGTCCAGACTGGACCGGGGAGCTGTTTTTT.

This sequence joins TRBV3-1 (or the pseudogene TRBV3-2) and TRBJ2-4; D is undetermined. Germline V gene sequence: CDR1 LGHDT, CDR2 YNNKEL (reference sequence). The CDR3 has 14 amino acids. V was pared by 1 base and J by 10 bases, with 14 bases between. The CDR3 DNA reads as TGTGCCAGCAGCCAAGCGCCAGCCTACGGGATTCAGTACTTC. The encoded protein is CASSQAPAYGIQYF.

The genes are TRBV28 and TRBJ2-6, with D tentatively TRBD2 (5 bases). The germline V and J ends were trimmed by 5 bases and 0 bases, with 8 bases remaining between them. The CDR3 is 15 amino acids. CDR1 and CDR2 (germline): MDHEN, SYDVKM. The CDR3 region has the DNA TGTGCCAGCAGTCCGAGCGGCTCTGGGGCCAACGTCCTGACTTTC. Protein sequence: CASSPSGSGANVLTF.

This clone was observed a handful of times. The chain carries TRBV5-6 and TRBJ1-5; tentatively, D is TRBD1 (5 bases). The CDR3 spans 15 residues. Trimming took 4 bases from V and 4 from J, leaving 15 bases between them. From germline, CDR1 is SGHDT and CDR2 YYEEEE. The CDR3 region has the DNA TGTGCCAGCAGCCAACCGGGACCCTCTAATCAGCCCCAGCATTTT. Its protein product is CASSQPGPSNQPQHF.

V gene TRBV14 combines with J gene TRBJ1-1; no reliable D call. This CDR3 spans 14 amino acids. V was shortened by 2 bases and J by 4 bases, with 11 bases between the two germline ends. Germline CDR1 SGHDN, CDR2 FVKESK. CDR3 in DNA: TGTGCCAGCAGCCAAACGTGGGCGGGCACTGAAGCTTTCTTT. Its translation: CASSQTWAGTEAFF.

The chain recombines TRBV11-2 with TRBJ2-5, with a tentative D call TRBD1 (7 bases). The CDR3 is 14 residues long. Germline V lookup: CDR1 SGHAT, CDR2 FQNNGV. V lost 5 bases and J lost 1, with 11 bases in between. The CDR3 bases are TGTGCCAGCAGCCGCGGGACAGTCCAAGAGACCCAGTACTTC. Translation gives CASSRGTVQETQYF. The whole variable domain, remainder taken from reference TRBV11-2 and TRBJ2-5, is EAGVAQSPRYKIIEKRQSVAFWCNPISGHATLYWYQQILGQGPKLLIQFQNNGVVDDSQLPKDRFSAERLKGVDSTLKIQPAKLEDSAVYLCASSRGTVQETQYFGPGTRLLVL.

V usage is TRBV30 and J usage is TRBJ2-7, with D perhaps TRBD1 (6 bases). CDR3 length: 17 residues. V lost 3 bases and J lost 3, with 24 bases in between. Germline-derived CDR1 and CDR2 are GTSNPN and SVGIG (reference sequence). The CDR3 loop is CAWSEYEPGQWIYEQYF. Written as DNA, the CDR3 is TGTGCCTGGAGCGAATACGAACCGGGACAATGGATCTACGAGCAGTACTTC.

The chain is built from TRBV6-5 and TRBJ1-5; 8 bases align to TRBD1. This CDR3 contains 16 residues. Germline loops: CDR1 MNHEY, CDR2 SVGAGI. Trimming at V came to 0 bases and at J to 5 bases, leaving 6 bases not matched to a gene. CDR3 protein: CASSYSRTGIDQPQHF. The CDR3 nucleotides read TGTGCCAGCAGTTACTCGAGGACAGGGATAGATCAGCCCCAGCATTTT.